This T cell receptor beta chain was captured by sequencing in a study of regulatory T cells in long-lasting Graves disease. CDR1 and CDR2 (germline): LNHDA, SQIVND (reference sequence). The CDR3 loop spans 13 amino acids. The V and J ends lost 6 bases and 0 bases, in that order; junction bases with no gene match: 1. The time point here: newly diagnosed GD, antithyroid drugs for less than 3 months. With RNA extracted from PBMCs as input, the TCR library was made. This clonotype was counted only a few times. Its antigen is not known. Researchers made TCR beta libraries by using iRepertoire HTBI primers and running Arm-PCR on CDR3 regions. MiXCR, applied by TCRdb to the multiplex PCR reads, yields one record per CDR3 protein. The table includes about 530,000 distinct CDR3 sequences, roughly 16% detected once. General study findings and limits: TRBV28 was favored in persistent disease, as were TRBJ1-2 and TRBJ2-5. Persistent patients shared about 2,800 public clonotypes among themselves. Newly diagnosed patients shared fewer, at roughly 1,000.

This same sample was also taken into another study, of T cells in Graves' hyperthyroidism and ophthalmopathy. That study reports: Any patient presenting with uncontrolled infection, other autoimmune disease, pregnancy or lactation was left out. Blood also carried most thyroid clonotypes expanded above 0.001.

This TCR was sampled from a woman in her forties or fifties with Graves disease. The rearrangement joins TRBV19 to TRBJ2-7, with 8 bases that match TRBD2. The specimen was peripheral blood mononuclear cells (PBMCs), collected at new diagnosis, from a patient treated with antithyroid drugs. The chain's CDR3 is CASRLAASYEQYF. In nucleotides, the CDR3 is TGTGCCAGTAGACTAGCGGCCTCCTACGAGCAGTACTTC.